These 24 T cell receptor beta chains originate from one sample sequenced in a study of T-cell memory formation after mild COVID-19. TCRdb processed the 5' RACE reads anew with MiXCR; each CDR3 protein has one entry. The sample yields roughly 350,000 distinct CDR3 sequences, roughly 20% seen once. The specimen sequenced was PBMCs or a T cell subset sorted from them (not recorded which). The receptors stem from an adult woman who had mild COVID-19 (a few samples of this study predate the infection). Cell type and time point are not known.

This clonotype was seen a handful of times. The gene calls are TRBV3-1 and TRBJ2-1, with TRBD2 matching over 13 bases. With 2 bases clipped from V and 7 bases from J, the junction kept 2 bases outside the gene matches. Germline CDR1 is LGHDT and CDR2 is YNNKEL (reference sequence). This CDR3 region has 15 residues. CDR3 loop: CASSQTGLAGNEQFF. CDR3 DNA: TGTGCCAGCAGCCAAACGGGACTAGCGGGGAATGAGCAGTTCTTC.

V and J are TRBV29-1 and TRBJ2-2; the D is unclear. The ends were cut back, 4 bases at V and 3 bases at J, with 15 bases in the middle. The germline CDR1 and CDR2 sequences are SQVTM and ANQGSEA. The CDR3 extends over 15 amino acids. The CDR3 bases are TGCAGCGTTGCACCCAAAGTAAAGTACACCGGGGAGCTGTTTTTT. Amino acids: CSVAPKVKYTGELFF.

This clonotype appeared many times. The rearrangement links TRBV7-3 to TRBJ2-3; TRBD2 might be the D (6 bases). The CDR3 runs to 13 residues. V was shortened by 5 bases and J by 14 bases, with 20 bases between the two germline ends. From germline, CDR1 is SGHTA and CDR2 FQGTGA. CDR3 DNA: TGTGCCAGCAGCCAACAGGACTATACACAACGGTATTTT. Translating it yields CASSQQDYTQRYF.

Only a few counts were recorded for this clonotype. The J gene is TRBJ1-1, the V gene TRBV6-6; 10 nucleotides line up with TRBD1. This CDR3 is 14 amino acids long. V was pared by 6 bases and J by 2 bases, with 3 bases of the junction left unmatched. Germline loops: CDR1 MNHNY, CDR2 SVGAGI (reference sequence). This CDR3 is CASRWDRGNTEAFF. As DNA, the CDR3 is TGTGCCAGCAGGTGGGACAGGGGAAACACTGAAGCTTTCTTT.

The V and J genes are TRBV2 and TRBJ2-7; TRBD2 agrees at 11 bases. The CDR3 contains 18 residues. With 5 bases clipped from V and 6 bases from J, the junction kept 18 bases outside the gene matches. The germline V gene encodes CDR1 SNHLY and CDR2 FYNNEI. CDR3 coding DNA: TGTGCCAGCAGTCCACTAGCGGGAGCCGGACGCGGCGAGAGCGAGCAGTACTTC. This codes for CASSPLAGAGRGESEQYF.

This clonotype occurred a few times. The chain employs TRBV9 and TRBJ1-1; TRBD1 aligns across 11 bases. The V and J ends lost 3 bases and 6 bases, in that order; junction bases with no gene match: 4. Germline V gene lookup returns CDR1 SGDLS and CDR2 YYNGEE. The CDR3 sequence is 14 residues long. CDR3 in amino acids: CASSAGQGASEAFF. CDR3 nucleotides: TGTGCCAGCAGCGCCGGACAGGGGGCCTCTGAAGCTTTCTTT.

V and J are TRBV3-1 and TRBJ1-1; TRBD1 is a possible D gene (6 bases). The CDR3 is made up of 13 amino acids. V lost 3 bases and J lost 4, with 9 bases in between. The germline V gene encodes CDR1 LGHDT and CDR2 YNNKEL (reference sequence). CDR3 residues: CASSQVDSTEAFF. The CDR3 DNA reads as TGTGCCAGCAGCCAGGTGGACAGCACTGAAGCTTTCTTT.

The V and J genes are TRBV28 and TRBJ2-7; 8 bases align to TRBD2. The CDR3 loop spans 15 amino acids. Germline assignment: CDR1 MDHEN and CDR2 SYDVKM. The V and J ends lost 5 bases and 0 bases, in that order; junction bases with no gene match: 6. For the CDR3, the DNA is TGTGCCAGCAGTATACGGGAGGGTGGCTCCTACGAGCAGTACTTC. This encodes CASSIREGGSYEQYF.

This chain links TRBV7-2 with TRBJ2-7, with a possible D match to TRBD2 (5 bases). This CDR3 is built from 14 residues. Looked up from germline, CDR1 is SGHTA and CDR2 is FQGNSA. Trimming took 1 base from V and 2 from J, leaving 9 bases between them. The CDR3 loop reads CASSLGTDPYEQYF. CDR3 DNA: TGTGCCAGCAGCTTAGGGACTGATCCCTACGAGCAGTACTTC.

J is TRBJ1-1 and V is TRBV7-2, with 9 bases fitting TRBD1. The CDR3 is made up of 17 amino acids. With V trimmed by 1 base and J by 10 bases, 16 bases remained unmatched. Germline loops: CDR1 SGHTA, CDR2 FQGNSA. The CDR3, as DNA: TGTGCCAGCAGCTTAGAAATGGTTGTGACAGGGGGAAGTCTAGCTTTCTTT. It yields the protein CASSLEMVVTGGSLAFF.

This clonotype was recorded a few times. CDR3 sequence reads: CASSLVRAGGPTGELFF. The CDR3 region has the DNA TGTGCCAGCAGTTTAGTCCGAGCGGGGGGGCCCACCGGGGAGCTGTTTTTT. The V gene is TRBV12-3 or TRBV12-4, the J gene TRBJ2-2, with 10 nucleotides matching TRBD2. Trimming took 1 base from V and 4 from J; bases not matched to a gene: 6. There are 17 residues in the CDR3.

There are a few counts of this clonotype. The chain joins TRBV30 to TRBJ2-3, with D hard to call. CDR3 size: 11 residues. Trimming removed 2 bases at V and 6 bases at J, with 6 bases between. From germline, CDR1 is GTSNPN and CDR2 SVGIG (reference sequence). The CDR3 here is CAWSSPDTQYF. The CDR3 coding sequence is TGTGCCTGGAGTTCCCCGGATACGCAGTATTTT.

This clonotype came up a few times. The genes are TRBV20-1 and TRBJ1-1, with D maybe TRBD1 (6 bases). V was pared by 5 bases and J by 8 bases, with 12 bases between. Per the germline V gene, CDR1 is DFQATT and CDR2 is SNEGSKA (reference sequence). This CDR3 comprises 11 residues. DNA for the CDR3: TGCAGTGCTTCTTACAGGGCCGAAGCTTTCTTT. As protein: CSASYRAEAFF.

The rearrangement uses TRBV5-1 and TRBJ1-1; D is uncertain. The V and J ends lost 0 bases and 3 bases respectively, with 9 bases between them. The CDR3 contains 14 residues. The germline V gene has CDR1 SGHRS and CDR2 YFSETQ. The CDR3 is CASSLEGEYTEAFF. DNA of the CDR3: TGCGCCAGCAGCTTGGAGGGAGAGTACACTGAAGCTTTCTTT.

This clonotype was found a few times. CDR3 sequence (DNA): TGTGCCAGTTGGGGGAGCAGGGGATTGAGTGGGGCCAACGTCCTGACTTTC. Translated, it gives CASWGSRGLSGANVLTF. The chain carries TRBV6-5 and TRBJ2-6; possibly TRBD1 for D (6 bases). This CDR3 has 17 amino acids. Trimming cost V 9 bases and J 3 bases, with 21 bases left between them. Per the germline V gene, CDR1 is MNHEY and CDR2 is SVGAGI.

The sample holds a few counts of this clonotype. The rearrangement links TRBV6-2 or TRBV6-3 to TRBJ1-2, with 8 bases aligning to TRBD1. V shed 2 bases, J shed 4 bases, and the junction held 3 bases outside the gene matches. The length of the CDR3 is 14 residues. Germline loops: CDR1 MNHEY, CDR2 SVGEGT. CDR3: CASSYPTGAYGYTF. CDR3 sequence (DNA): TGTGCCAGCAGTTACCCGACAGGGGCCTATGGCTACACCTTC.

This chain joins TRBV12-3 or TRBV12-4 and TRBJ1-2; D remains ambiguous. V dropped 3 bases and J dropped 6 bases, with 11 bases sitting between them. This CDR3 spans 13 amino acids. The CDR3 bases are TGTGCCAGCAGTTTGAAAAGGGTGGATGGCTACACCTTC. Translation: CASSLKRVDGYTF.

This clonotype showed up many times. The rearrangement links TRBV12-3 or TRBV12-4 to TRBJ2-7, with a tentative D call TRBD1 (5 bases). The length of the CDR3 is 13 residues. The V end lost 4 bases, the J end lost 1 base, and 8 bases lay between the germline ends. Here the CDR3 reads CASSSGASYEQYF. The CDR3 DNA is TGTGCCAGCAGTTCTGGGGCGTCCTACGAGCAGTACTTC.

This rearrangement joins TRBV12-3 or TRBV12-4 to TRBJ2-4, with D unclear. The CDR3 consists of 14 residues. Trimming stripped 8 bases from V and 1 base from J, with 12 bases between. CDR3 DNA: TGTGCCAGCGCTAATGATAGGGCCAAAAACATTCAGTACTTC. It translates to CASANDRAKNIQYF.

The CDR3 loop is CSARWGGGRDEQYF. CDR3 sequence (DNA): TGCAGTGCTAGATGGGGAGGGGGCCGTGACGAGCAGTACTTC. The chain links TRBV20-1 to TRBJ2-7; possibly TRBD1 or TRBD2 for D (7 bases each). Germline-derived CDR1 and CDR2 are DFQATT and SNEGSKA (reference sequence). Deletions cut 2 bases from V and 5 bases from J, with 16 bases between. This CDR3 is built from 14 residues.

This clonotype came up a few times. The CDR3 sequence is CASSLGSRATDTQYF. The CDR3, as DNA: TGCGCCAGCAGCTTGGGGTCACGGGCCACAGATACGCAGTATTTT. The rearrangement uses TRBV5-1 and TRBJ2-3; D unclear. The CDR3 loop spans 15 amino acids. The germline V gene encodes CDR1 SGHRS and CDR2 YFSETQ. The ends were cut back, 0 bases at V and 2 bases at J, with 10 bases in the middle.

This clonotype has a handful of counts. The chain combines TRBV5-1 with TRBJ2-7; weak D call: TRBD1 (6 bases). Trimming took 1 base from V and 1 from J, leaving 15 bases between them. Germline V lookup: CDR1 SGHRS, CDR2 YFSETQ. The CDR3 loop spans 16 amino acids. The CDR3 DNA reads as TGCGCCAGCAGCTTGAATAGGGACATAAAGTCCTACGAGCAGTACTTC. Residues: CASSLNRDIKSYEQYF.

This clonotype has a count of ten or more. This chain joins TRBV5-1 and TRBJ2-5; 9 bases agree with TRBD2. Germline V gives CDR1 SGHRS, CDR2 YFSETQ. This CDR3 contains 16 residues. V shed 4 bases, J shed 2 bases, and the junction held 9 bases outside the gene matches. CDR3 in amino acids: CASSPNKAGGQETQYF. The CDR3 DNA is TGCGCCAGCAGCCCCAACAAGGCGGGGGGGCAAGAGACCCAGTACTTC.

This CDR3 reads CASSEPAGYGEPLHF. The DNA for the CDR3 is TGTGCCAGCAGTGAACCTGCAGGGTACGGGGAGCCCCTCCACTTT. V is TRBV25-1 and J is TRBJ1-6; perhaps TRBD1 as D (5 bases). The germline V and J ends were trimmed by 2 bases and 13 bases, with 18 bases remaining between them. The CDR3 is 15 amino acids. The germline gives CDR1 MGHDK, CDR2 SYGVNS.